Below, 3 T cell receptor beta chains from the same sample are listed, as sequenced in a study of T cell repertoires in breast cancer. An expanded emulsion RT-PCR with primers for all TCR V genes paired CD8+ T cell chains. A second nested PCR with blocking oligonucleotides suppressed unpaired genes. Using its own MiXCR run on the emulsion pairing reads, TCRdb lists one record per CDR3 protein. The sample shows about 40,000 distinct CDR3 sequences, about 48% of them seen only once. The sequencing input was CD8+ T cells. Receptor source: a pool of human donors with breast cancer or a healthy control (not recorded which).

The chain links TRBV2 to TRBJ2-7; D possibly uses TRBD1 or TRBD2 (5 bases each). The CDR3 has 13 amino acids. The germline CDR1 and CDR2 sequences are SNHLY and FYNNEI. Trimming left V 4 bases short and J 2 bases short, with 9 bases between. CDR3 sequence reads: CASSVGRAYEQYF. In nucleotides, the CDR3 is TGTGCCAGCAGTGTGGGACGGGCCTACGAGCAGTACTTC.

This clonotype came up many times. The genes are TRBV25-1 and TRBJ1-1; D gene ambiguous. Germline V CDR1 and CDR2: MGHDK, SYGVNS. The CDR3 sequence is 15 residues long. V was shortened by 0 bases and J by 5 bases, with 13 bases between the two germline ends. CDR3 residues: CASSEYSLGKTEAFF. The CDR3 nucleotides read TGTGCCAGCAGTGAATATTCTTTGGGGAAAACTGAAGCTTTCTTT.

The chain has TRBV5-1 and TRBJ2-1; D might be TRBD2 (5 bases). CDR1 and CDR2 from the germline V gene are SGHRS and YFSETQ. V shed 1 base and J shed 9 bases, with 20 bases lying between them. CDR3 length equals 16 residues. The CDR3 coding sequence is TGCGCCAGCAGCTTGAATAGGGCTCTGGCGGGCAGTGAGCAGTTCTTC. Protein: CASSLNRALAGSEQFF.